Listed here are 19 T cell receptor beta chains from one sample, sequenced in a study of cytomegalovirus exposure and HLA in healthy donors. Amplification used 60 Vbeta primers and 13 Jbeta primers. Only in-frame clones appear in the TCRdb table, and some are missing; sequencing was by immunoSEQ multiplex PCR. Found here are about 180,000 clones, approximately 84% of them singletons; the top ten hold roughly 5%. The sequenced sample consisted of PBMCs. The receptors originated from a girl aged 10 to 17 in good health and CMV-seropositive.

V gene TRBV27 combines with J gene TRBJ2-7; a possible D gene is TRBD1 (5 bases). This CDR3 contains 11 residues. Trimming took 6 bases from V and 4 from J, leaving 7 bases between them. Germline V gene lookup returns CDR1 MNHEY and CDR2 SMNVEV (reference sequence). DNA for the CDR3: TGTGCCAGCAGGGGGCTTTACGAGCAGTACTTC. This encodes CASRGLYEQYF.

The J gene is TRBJ2-7, the V gene TRBV5-6; no definite D call. This CDR3 spans 15 amino acids. The V and J ends lost 1 base and 1 base respectively, with 12 bases between them. Germline V gives CDR1 SGHDT, CDR2 YYEEEE. Written as DNA, the CDR3 is TGTGCCAGCAGCTTGATTAGCTTTAGGTCCTACGAGCAGTACTTC. This translates into CASSLISFRSYEQYF.

This rearrangement joins TRBV5-1 to TRBJ1-4; D is unresolved. Per the germline V gene, CDR1 is SGHRS and CDR2 is YFSETQ. V was pared by 4 bases and J by 5 bases, with 15 bases between. CDR3 length: 15 amino acids. Written as DNA, the CDR3 is TGCGCCAGCAGCCCCGTGGGAGGAGGGAATGAAAAACTGTTTTTT. This sequence encodes CASSPVGGGNEKLFF.

The sample holds one count of this clone. CDR3: CASSSRQGQETQYF. The CDR3 nucleotides read TGTGCCAGCAGCTCGCGACAGGGCCAAGAGACCCAGTACTTC. V usage is TRBV11-3 and J usage is TRBJ2-5, with TRBD1 matching over 7 bases. The CDR3 length is 14 residues. Germline CDR1 SGHNT, CDR2 YENEEA. J lost 1 base, V lost 4 bases, and 3 bases had no gene match.

The gene calls are TRBV5-6 and TRBJ1-1, with 10 bases matching TRBD1. The CDR3 is made up of 17 amino acids. The V and J ends lost 6 bases and 1 base, in that order; junction bases with no gene match: 12. Germline assignment: CDR1 SGHDT and CDR2 YYEEEE. This CDR3 is CASTPNFRDRGNTEAFF. CDR3 DNA sequence: TGTGCCAGCACCCCAAACTTCCGGGACAGGGGGAACACTGAAGCTTTCTTT.

The gene calls are TRBV19 and TRBJ2-7; D call uncertain. CDR3 length equals 14 residues. V was cut by 3 bases and J by 1 base, with 10 bases left in between. Germline assignment: CDR1 LNHDA and CDR2 SQIVND (reference sequence). The CDR3 DNA reads as TGTGCCAGTAGTATGTACAGCCTTTCCTACGAGCAGTACTTC. Amino acids: CASSMYSLSYEQYF.

The chain uses TRBV19 and TRBJ2-6; 8 bases map to TRBD1. With V trimmed by 5 bases and J by 1 base, 7 bases remained unmatched. This CDR3 region has 17 residues. Germline V gene data show CDR1 as LNHDA and CDR2 as SQIVND (reference sequence). The CDR3 loop reads CASSRTTGVSGANVLTF. The CDR3 nucleotides read TGTGCCAGTAGTCGCACGACAGGGGTGTCTGGGGCCAACGTCCTGACTTTC.

Concerning this clone itself: Sequence at one end of the junction differs from germline and may be a read error. The chain links TRBV7-7 to TRBJ2-1, with TRBD1 identical over 9 bases. CDR1 SSHAT and CDR2 FNYEAQ come from the germline V gene (reference sequence). This CDR3 contains 15 residues. In DNA, the CDR3 is TGTGCTAGCAGCTCCGGGACAGGGCCTTACAATGAGCAGTTCTTC. Translation: CASSSGTGPYNEQFF.

The chain recombines TRBV19 with TRBJ1-4; 7 bases agree with TRBD1. The germline V gene encodes CDR1 LNHDA and CDR2 SQIVND (reference sequence). The ends lost 4 bases at V and 8 bases at J; junction bases unmatched: 16. The CDR3 runs 17 residues. The CDR3 DNA follows: TGTGCCAGTAGTAATTTGAAGACAGGGTCCATTCGAGAAAAACTGTTTTTT. It codes for CASSNLKTGSIREKLFF.

The V and J genes are TRBV6-1 and TRBJ1-2; no reliable D call. Trimming took off 2 bases at V and 4 bases at J, with 11 bases between the two ends. Germline V lookup: CDR1 MNHNS, CDR2 SASEGT. This CDR3 comprises 14 residues. The chain's CDR3 is CASSETPGAYGYTF. CDR3 DNA: TGTGCCAGCAGTGAAACCCCGGGAGCCTATGGCTACACCTTC.

J is TRBJ1-2 and V is TRBV6-4, with D tentatively TRBD1 (6 bases). Between the trimmed V and J ends, which lost 3 bases and 0 bases, there was a span of 11 bases. The CDR3 extends over 15 amino acids. Per the germline V gene, CDR1 is MRHNA and CDR2 is SNTAGT. The CDR3 reads CASSEQGNSNYGYTF. Written as DNA, the CDR3 is TGTGCCAGCAGTGAACAGGGAAACTCTAACTATGGCTACACCTTC.

The chain employs TRBV5-6 and TRBJ2-7, with TRBD1 as a possible D gene (5 bases). The CDR3 is 14 residues long. Trimming removed 4 bases from V and 4 bases from J, with 15 bases in between. Germline assignment: CDR1 SGHDT and CDR2 YYEEEE. CDR3 in amino acids: CASSPTGYLYEQYF. Here the CDR3 DNA reads TGTGCCAGCAGCCCTACAGGCTACCTTTACGAGCAGTACTTC.

V usage is TRBV7-9 and J usage is TRBJ2-2; 10 positions match TRBD1. The CDR3 length is 15 residues. V shed 5 bases and J 7 bases; nucleotides not matched to a gene: 7. The germline V gene encodes CDR1 SEHNR and CDR2 FQNEAQ (reference sequence). The CDR3: CASSRQGARIGELFF. The CDR3 DNA reads TGTGCCAGCAGCAGACAGGGGGCTCGGATCGGGGAGCTGTTTTTT. The full variable domain, in which reference TRBV7-9 and TRBJ2-2 provide the parts outside the CDR3, is DTGVSQNPRHKITKRGQNVTFRCDPISEHNRLYWYRQTLGQGPEFLTYFQNEAQLEKSRLLSDRFSAERPKGSFSTLEIQRTEQGDSAMYLCASSRQGARIGELFFGEGSRLTVL.

CDR3 DNA sequence: TGTGCCAGCAGTGAAGAGCAGGCGGGCTATGGCTACACCTTC. It encodes CASSEEQAGYGYTF. This chain uses TRBV2 with TRBJ1-2; D gene uncertain. V shed 1 base and J shed 4 bases, with 10 bases lying between them. CDR1 is SNHLY, CDR2 FYNNEI, per germline. This CDR3 has 14 residues.

The rearrangement links TRBV5-6 to TRBJ2-3, with 10 bases that match TRBD2. Unmatched junction bases numbered 8, after V lost 5 bases and J lost 2 bases. The CDR3 is 16 amino acids. CDR1 SGHDT and CDR2 YYEEEE come from the germline V gene. The CDR3 region is CASRPGLAVVTDTQYF. CDR3 coding DNA: TGTGCCAGCAGACCCGGACTAGCGGTCGTCACAGATACGCAGTATTTT.

In regard to this clone: Other DNA sequences in the same sample also yield this CDR3. The J gene is TRBJ2-7, the V gene TRBV27; TRBD1 matches at 7 bases. The CDR3 has 12 residues. The V gene's germline CDR1 is MNHEY and CDR2 SMNVEV (reference sequence). With V trimmed by 6 bases and J by 4 bases, 3 bases remained unmatched. The CDR3 DNA reads TGTGCCAGCAGCCCGACAGGGTACGAGCAGTACTTC. Encoded protein: CASSPTGYEQYF.

This chain links TRBV13 with TRBJ2-3; TRBD2 matches at 8 bases. In germline, CDR1 is PRHDT, CDR2 FYEKMQ (reference sequence). J gave up 3 bases and V 3 bases, and 8 bases lay outside the gene matches. This CDR3 comprises 16 residues. CDR3: CASSFRAGLGTDTQYF. CDR3 DNA: TGTGCCAGCAGCTTTAGGGCGGGACTAGGGACAGATACGCAGTATTTT.

The chain combines TRBV6-5 with TRBJ1-1; 7 bases are shared with TRBD1. Looked up from germline, CDR1 is MNHEY and CDR2 is SVGAGI. The V segment lost 2 bases and the J segment 4 bases; nucleotides outside the gene matches: 4. The CDR3 loop spans 14 amino acids. CDR3 sequence: CASSYVSGGTEAFF. The CDR3 DNA is TGTGCCAGCAGTTACGTGTCAGGGGGCACTGAAGCTTTCTTT.

The V gene is TRBV27, the J gene TRBJ2-7; 9 nucleotides align to TRBD2. V trimming: 5 bases; J trimming: 6 bases; junction bases outside the gene matches: 11. The germline gives CDR1 MNHEY, CDR2 SMNVEV (reference sequence). The CDR3 is 15 residues long. The CDR3 reads CASSNRRGGPSEQYF. In nucleotides, the CDR3 is TGTGCCAGCAGTAATAGGCGGGGGGGCCCTAGCGAGCAGTACTTC.